These 22 T cell receptor beta chains were all obtained from the same sample, sequenced in a study of CD8 T cells in ankylosing spondylitis. From the 5' RACE reads, TCRdb called clonotypes with MiXCR, one entry per CDR3 protein. The sample shows about 320,000 distinct CDR3 sequences, around a tenth of them seen only once. Sequencing was performed on blood, either unsorted or a sorted T cell fraction (not recorded which). The receptor set was obtained from a female donor with ankylosing spondylitis or in good health (not recorded which).

This clonotype came up a few times. The genes are TRBV27 and TRBJ2-4; D is unclear. The CDR3 runs 14 residues. CDR1 and CDR2 from the germline V gene are MNHEY and SMNVEV (reference sequence). V was pared by 10 bases and J by 8 bases, with 21 bases between. The CDR3 is CATDLSRDWDIQYF. The CDR3 DNA is TGTGCCACCGATCTGAGCAGAGACTGGGACATTCAGTACTTC.

Many counts were recorded for this clonotype. The CDR3: CASARPGYWETQYF. CDR3 in DNA: TGTGCCAGCGCAAGGCCAGGTTATTGGGAGACCCAGTACTTC. The chain is built from TRBV6-2 or TRBV6-3 and TRBJ2-5; no clear D. This CDR3 has 14 residues. The germline gives CDR1 MNHEY, CDR2 SVGEGT. Between the trimmed V and J ends, which lost 8 bases and 5 bases, there was a span of 18 bases.

Comment on this clonotype: One base away lies a much larger clone, so this may be a sequencing read error. V and J are TRBV7-2 and TRBJ2-7, with a weak D call TRBD1 (6 bases). The germline CDR1 and CDR2 sequences are SGHTA and FQGNSA. The CDR3 runs to 14 residues. Between the trimmed V and J ends, which lost 5 bases and 6 bases, there was a span of 17 bases. This CDR3 is CASSPRDKLSEQYF. Here the CDR3 DNA reads TGTGCCAGCAGCCCCCGGGACAAATTGTCCGAGCAGTACTTC.

This clonotype was counted many times. This CDR3 is CASSGGTDTQYF. CDR3 DNA sequence: TGTGCCAGCTCTGGGGGGACAGATACGCAGTATTTT. The V and J genes are TRBV12-3 or TRBV12-4 and TRBJ2-3; perhaps TRBD2 as D (6 bases). The V and J ends lost 8 bases and 3 bases respectively, with 9 bases between them. This CDR3 region has 12 residues.

As to this clonotype: This could be a read error, since a much larger clone is one nucleotide away. The V call is TRBV5-1, the J call TRBJ1-1, with D perhaps TRBD1 (6 bases). The germline V and J ends were trimmed by 7 bases and 5 bases, with 18 bases remaining between them. The CDR3 is made up of 14 amino acids. Per the germline V gene, CDR1 is SGHRS and CDR2 is YFSETQ. CDR3 residues: CASRAGGGGTEAFF. CDR3 nucleotide sequence: TGCGCCAGCCGCGCGGGGGGCGGGGGTACTGAAGCTTTCTTT.

This chain uses TRBV11-2 with TRBJ1-4, with a weak D call TRBD1 (6 bases). This CDR3 has 15 residues. The germline V gene has CDR1 SGHAT and CDR2 FQNNGV. The V and J ends lost 5 bases and 8 bases respectively, with 18 bases between them. This chain's CDR3 is CASSPWTAAGEKLFF. CDR3 in DNA: TGTGCCAGCAGCCCGTGGACAGCGGCCGGCGAAAAACTGTTTTTT.

This chain connects TRBV30 to TRBJ2-1; the match to TRBD1 covers 10 bases. The CDR3 is made up of 13 amino acids. Germline V lookup: CDR1 GTSNPN, CDR2 SVGIG (reference sequence). V shed 3 bases, J shed 6 bases, and the junction held 2 bases outside the gene matches. DNA of the CDR3: TGTGCCTGGAGGGACAGGGGGGCCAATGAGCAGTTCTTC. Residues: CAWRDRGANEQFF.

This clonotype has a handful of counts. The V and J genes are TRBV20-1 and TRBJ1-6; D is unclear. The V and J ends lost 0 bases and 5 bases respectively, with 5 bases between them. The CDR3 runs 13 residues. CDR1 and CDR2 (germline): DFQATT, SNEGSKA (reference sequence). CDR3 region: CSARETDNSPLHF. The CDR3 bases are TGCAGTGCTAGAGAAACAGATAATTCACCCCTCCACTTT.

CDR3 coding DNA: TGCAGTGCTATTATCCTTAGCGGTGGCTACACCTTC. Its protein is CSAIILSGGYTF. V usage is TRBV20-1 and J usage is TRBJ1-2; D is undetermined. The CDR3 totals 12 residues. V shed 4 bases and J shed 7 bases, with 13 bases lying between them. Germline assignment: CDR1 DFQATT and CDR2 SNEGSKA (reference sequence).

This clonotype occurred a few times. This sequence joins TRBV20-1 and TRBJ2-7; 8 bases are a match to TRBD2. Germline trimming cut 5 bases from V and 7 bases from J; bases unmatched to any gene: 13. Germline-derived CDR1 and CDR2 are DFQATT and SNEGSKA (reference sequence). The CDR3 consists of 14 residues. The CDR3 DNA reads TGCAGTGCTTTCTTAGCGGGGACCCGCGAGGAGCAGTACTTC. Protein sequence: CSAFLAGTREEQYF.

This clonotype was counted at least ten times. The V gene is TRBV7-2, the J gene TRBJ1-3; the match to TRBD1 covers 9 bases. The V gene's germline CDR1 is SGHTA and CDR2 FQGNSA. The J segment lost 4 bases and the V segment lost 4 bases, leaving 5 bases of the junction unmatched. CDR3 length: 15 residues. CDR3 bases: TGTGCCAGCAGCTCACCGGGACAGGGAGGAAACACCATATATTTT. This gives the protein CASSSPGQGGNTIYF.

The table lists this clonotype with many counts. V usage is TRBV27 and J usage is TRBJ2-1, with 8 positions matching TRBD2. Germline CDR1 reads MNHEY; CDR2 reads SMNVEV (reference sequence). V gave up 4 bases and J gave up 5 bases; unmatched junction bases: 7. The CDR3 consists of 15 residues. CDR3 nucleotide sequence: TGTGCCAGCAGTTGGGTAGCGGGAAATCACAATGAGCAGTTCTTC. As protein: CASSWVAGNHNEQFF.

Details on this clonotype: This clone may be a read error of a much larger clone one base away. J is TRBJ2-3 and V is TRBV29-1; D uncertain. Trimming took 5 bases from V and 2 from J, leaving 8 bases between them. Germline loops: CDR1 SQVTM, CDR2 ANQGSEA. The CDR3 has 12 amino acids. In DNA, the CDR3 is TGCAGCGTTCTCCACCACACAGATACGCAGTATTTT. Amino acid sequence: CSVLHHTDTQYF.

This clonotype was counted at least ten times. The V gene is TRBV7-6, the J gene TRBJ2-7; D unresolved. The CDR3 is made up of 14 amino acids. Trimming took off 1 base at V and 3 bases at J, with 10 bases between the two ends. In germline, CDR1 is SGHVS, CDR2 FNYEAQ. As DNA, the CDR3 is TGTGCCAGCAGCTTAGGATCCCACAGCTACGAGCAGTACTTC. It is translated as CASSLGSHSYEQYF.

The table lists this clonotype with many counts. The rearrangement joins TRBV5-1 to TRBJ2-7; D is perhaps TRBD2 (5 bases). V lost 1 base and J lost 2, with 13 bases in between. The germline gives CDR1 SGHRS, CDR2 YFSETQ. The CDR3 has 15 amino acids. The CDR3 spells CASSLIEGRPYEQYF. For the CDR3, the DNA is TGCGCCAGCAGCTTGATAGAGGGAAGGCCCTACGAGCAGTACTTC.

In this sample, this clonotype turned up many times. CDR3 in amino acids: CASSQGGSRDTQYF. The CDR3 nucleotides are TGTGCCAGCTCGCAAGGAGGTTCAAGAGATACGCAGTATTTT. The rearrangement links TRBV6-1 to TRBJ2-3; D is possibly TRBD2 (5 bases). Germline CDR1 is MNHNS and CDR2 is SASEGT. CDR3 length: 14 residues. Between the trimmed V and J ends, which lost 8 bases and 5 bases, there was a span of 17 bases.

This clonotype appeared many times. The chain employs TRBV5-5 and TRBJ2-3, with 8 bases lining up with TRBD2. J lost 0 bases, V lost 4 bases, and 7 bases had no gene match. This CDR3 has 16 residues. Germline values: CDR1 SGHKS, CDR2 YYEKEE (reference sequence). CDR3 in amino acids: CASSLRLATSTDTQYF. The CDR3 nucleotides are TGTGCCAGCAGCCTACGACTAGCGACTAGCACAGATACGCAGTATTTT.

This clonotype has a count of ten or more. The rearrangement uses TRBV7-7 and TRBJ2-2; the D gene could be TRBD1 or TRBD2 (5 bases each). The CDR3 loop spans 15 amino acids. With 3 bases removed from V and 6 bases from J, the gap between germline ends came to 14 bases. Per germline, CDR1 SSHAT and CDR2 FNYEAQ (reference sequence). The CDR3 is CASSFRATGPGELFF. The CDR3 region has the DNA TGTGCCAGCAGCTTTCGAGCGACGGGACCCGGGGAGCTGTTTTTT.

This clonotype was observed at least ten times. Germline is not matched at one junction end, which may reflect a read error. V is TRBV3-1 and J is TRBJ2-7; the D call may be TRBD1 or TRBD2 (5 bases each). Per germline, CDR1 LGHDT and CDR2 YNNKEL (reference sequence). The length of the CDR3 is 12 residues. The CDR3 DNA is TGTGCCAGCAGCCGAGGGACGCGGAGCAAGCACTTC. This encodes CASSRGTRSKHF.

This clonotype was counted at least ten times. The rearrangement uses TRBV5-1 and TRBJ2-3; the match to TRBD2 covers 8 bases. The ends lost 3 bases at V and 4 bases at J; junction bases unmatched: 4. This CDR3 is 14 amino acids long. Germline V lookup: CDR1 SGHRS, CDR2 YFSETQ. In DNA form, the CDR3 reads TGCGCCAGCAGCTCGGGACTAGAGGCAGATACGCAGTATTTT. Translating gives CASSSGLEADTQYF.

This clonotype showed up many times. This chain uses TRBV12-3 or TRBV12-4 with TRBJ1-2; D is possibly TRBD1 (5 bases). The V end was cut by 5 bases, the J end by 12 bases, with 28 bases between. CDR3 length: 16 amino acids. The CDR3 DNA reads as TGTGCCAGCAGTACCGGGACCGGTTGGGAGTGGGGCCATCACACCTTC. This sequence encodes CASSTGTGWEWGHHTF.

In this sample, this clonotype turned up a few times. CDR3 sequence reads: CASSHGDRNYGNTIYF. For the CDR3, the DNA is TGTGCCAGCTCACACGGGGACAGAAACTACGGAAACACCATATATTTT. The chain carries TRBV18 and TRBJ1-3; TRBD1 matches at 7 bases. Germline V gene lookup returns CDR1 KGHSH and CDR2 LQKENI. This CDR3 has 16 amino acids. Losses at the gene ends were 4 bases for V and 4 bases for J; bases not matched to a gene: 10.